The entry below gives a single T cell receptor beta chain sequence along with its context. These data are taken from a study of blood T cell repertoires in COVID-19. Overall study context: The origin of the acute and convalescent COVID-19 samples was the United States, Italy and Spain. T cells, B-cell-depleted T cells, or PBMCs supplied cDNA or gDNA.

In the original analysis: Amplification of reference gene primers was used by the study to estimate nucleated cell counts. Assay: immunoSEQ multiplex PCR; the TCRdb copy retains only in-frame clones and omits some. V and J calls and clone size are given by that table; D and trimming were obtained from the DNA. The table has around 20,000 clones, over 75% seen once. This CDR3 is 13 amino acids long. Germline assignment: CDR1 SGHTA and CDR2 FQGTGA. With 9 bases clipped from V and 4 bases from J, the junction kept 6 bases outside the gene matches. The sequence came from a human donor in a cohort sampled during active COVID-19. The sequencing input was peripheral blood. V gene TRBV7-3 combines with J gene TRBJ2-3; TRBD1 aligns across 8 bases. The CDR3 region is CASNQGAADTQYF. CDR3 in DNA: TGTGCCAGTAACCAGGGGGCGGCAGATACGCAGTATTTT.